These T cell receptor beta chains were read from a single sample in a study of cytomegalovirus exposure and HLA in healthy donors. The repertoire was sequenced with immunoSEQ multiplex PCR; TCRdb's copy has only in-frame clones and lacks some. Here the sample spans 150,000 or so clones, about 95% being singletons. Sequenced: PBMCs. These receptors came from a man aged 18 to 29 in good health and CMV-seropositive. Each CDR3 is given with its conserved first and last residue. A D gene is named only where the DNA matches it firmly. Rows give clone size only sometimes, using once, few, many, or a class for an expanded clone.

V,size,D,J,CDR3,DNA
TRBV29-1,medium-sized,.,TRBJ1-1,CSVEVGLNTEAFF,TGCAGCGTTGAAGTCGGTCTCAATACTGAAGCTTTCTTT
TRBV15,.,.,TRBJ1-3,CATSRDVRGSGNTIYF,TGTGCCACCAGCAGAGATGTGCGGGGCTCTGGAAACACCATATATTTT
TRBV29-1,.,.,TRBJ2-7,CSVELRENYEQYF,TGCAGCGTTGAATTGAGGGAAAACTACGAGCAGTACTTC
TRBV7-6,.,.,TRBJ2-1,CASTFTGGTYNEQFF,TGTGCCAGCACCTTTACGGGCGGGACCTACAATGAGCAGTTCTTC
TRBV5-8,.,TRBD1,TRBJ1-4,CASSLDPRTGEGEKLFF,TGTGCCAGCAGCTTGGATCCCAGGACAGGCGAGGGGGAAAAACTGTTTTTT
TRBV2,.,.,TRBJ2-7,CASSGRTEGTYEQYF,TGTGCCAGCAGTGGAAGGACGGAGGGCACCTACGAGCAGTACTTC
TRBV18,.,.,TRBJ2-7,CASSLDSYEQYF,TGTGCCAGCTCACTCGACAGCTACGAGCAGTACTTC
TRBV2,.,.,TRBJ2-2,CASRGENTGELFF,TGTGCCAGCAGAGGGGAGAACACCGGGGAGCTGTTTTTT
TRBV25-1,.,.,TRBJ1-1,CASRRAMNTEAFF,TGTGCCAGCAGGAGGGCCATGAACACTGAAGCTTTCTTT
TRBV5-1,.,TRBD1,TRBJ1-1,CASSTGQGGTEAFF,TGCGCCAGCAGCACCGGACAGGGCGGCACTGAAGCTTTCTTT
TRBV9,.,TRBD1,TRBJ1-4,CASSVGRGPGSEKLFF,TGTGCCAGCAGCGTAGGCAGGGGGCCGGGCAGTGAAAAACTGTTTTTT
TRBV18,.,TRBD2,TRBJ2-2,CASSPTEGGRTGELFF,TGTGCCAGCTCACCTACGGAGGGCGGGAGGACCGGGGAGCTGTTTTTT
TRBV19,.,TRBD1,TRBJ2-2,CASNQGARGTGELFF,TGTGCCAGTAACCAGGGGGCGCGTGGCACCGGGGAGCTGTTTTTT
TRBV2,.,.,TRBJ2-3,CASSESRDTQYF,TGTGCCAGCAGTGAATCCCGGGATACGCAGTATTTT
TRBV28,.,.,TRBJ1-5,CASSTMAGYDQPQHF,TGTGCCAGCAGTACTATGGCGGGCTACGATCAGCCCCAGCATTTT
TRBV6-1,.,.,TRBJ2-1,CASSEPTVIVDNEQFF,TGTGCCAGCAGTGAGCCGACAGTAATAGTGGACAATGAGCAGTTCTTC
TRBV15,.,.,TRBJ1-4,CATSRDRGPNEKLFF,TGTGCCACCAGCAGAGACAGGGGTCCTAATGAAAAACTGTTTTTT
TRBV10-3,.,.,TRBJ2-1,CAISEVAIVDNEQFF,TGTGCCATCAGTGAGGTCGCAATAGTGGACAATGAGCAGTTCTTC
TRBV28,.,.,TRBJ1-2,CASSLNGRNNYGYTF,TGTGCCAGCAGTTTAAATGGCAGGAATAACTATGGCTACACCTTC
TRBV2,.,TRBD2,TRBJ2-5,CASSERGTSGRKTQYF,TGTGCCAGCAGTGAAAGGGGGACTAGCGGGAGAAAGACCCAGTACTTC
TRBV28,.,.,TRBJ2-1,CASSHSRGRSYNEQFF,TGTGCCAGCAGTCACTCCAGGGGCAGGTCCTACAATGAGCAGTTCTTC
TRBV11-2,.,TRBD2,TRBJ2-7,CASSSRPGLAGSYEQYF,TGTGCCAGCAGCTCGAGACCGGGACTAGCGGGTTCCTACGAGCAGTACTTC
TRBV2,.,TRBD2,TRBJ2-7,CASSQREGYEQYF,TGTGCCAGCAGTCAGCGGGAGGGGTACGAGCAGTACTTC
TRBV27,.,TRBD1,TRBJ1-6,CASSFLTGGSPLHF,TGTGCCAGCAGTTTCCTGACAGGGGGGTCACCCCTCCACTTT
TRBV2,.,TRBD1,TRBJ1-1,CASSELGQDTEAFF,TGTGCCAGCAGTGAATTAGGACAGGACACTGAAGCTTTCTTT
TRBV6-5,.,TRBD1,TRBJ1-1,CASSAWTGMNTEAFF,TGTGCCAGCAGTGCCTGGACAGGCATGAACACTGAAGCTTTCTTT
TRBV27,.,.,TRBJ2-1,CASGGVYNEQFF,TGTGCCAGTGGCGGGGTCTACAATGAGCAGTTCTTC
TRBV29-1,.,.,TRBJ2-1,CSVQLVNEQFF,TGCAGCGTTCAACTAGTCAATGAGCAGTTCTTC
TRBV7-7,.,TRBD2,TRBJ2-5,CASSLGNGGAQYF,TGTGCCAGCAGCTTAGGAAACGGGGGGGCCCAGTACTTC
TRBV27,once,TRBD1,TRBJ2-7,CASSTSGQLNLGEQYF,TGTGCCAGCAGTACATCGGGACAGCTCAACTTGGGCGAGCAGTACTTC
TRBV28,.,.,TRBJ2-7,CASSSLDRAYEQYF,TGTGCCAGCAGTTCACTGGACAGAGCCTACGAGCAGTACTTC
TRBV25-1,.,TRBD2,TRBJ2-3,CASGGLAGRADTQYF,TGTGCCAGCGGGGGACTAGCGGGAAGAGCAGATACGCAGTATTTT
TRBV5-8,.,.,TRBJ1-5,CASSHEWGSQPQHF,TGTGCCAGCAGCCACGAGTGGGGCAGTCAGCCCCAGCATTTT
TRBV18,.,.,TRBJ1-6,CASSPVGVGNSPLHF,TGTGCCAGCTCACCAGTCGGGGTGGGTAATTCACCCCTCCACTTT
TRBV5-1,.,TRBD2,TRBJ2-1,CASQTSGSYNEQFF,TGCGCCAGCCAAACTAGCGGGAGTTACAATGAGCAGTTCTTC
TRBV5-1,once,.,TRBJ1-4,CASAPTAGSNEKLFF,TGCGCCAGCGCCCCGACAGCGGGTTCTAATGAAAAACTGTTTTTT
TRBV5-1,.,TRBD1,TRBJ2-1,CASSLDDRGYEQFF,TGCGCCAGCAGCTTGGACGACAGGGGGTATGAGCAGTTCTTC
TRBV19,.,TRBD2,TRBJ2-5,CASSASGTQETQYF,TGTGCCAGTAGTGCTAGCGGGACACAAGAGACCCAGTACTTC
TRBV25-1,.,TRBD1,TRBJ1-2,CASSDLVTGGYYGYTF,TGTGCCAGCAGTGACCTGGTGACAGGGGGGTACTATGGCTACACCTTC
TRBV6-1,.,TRBD1,TRBJ1-4,CASSPGQGNEKLFF,TGTGCCAGCAGCCCGGGACAGGGTAATGAAAAACTGTTTTTT
TRBV5-4,.,.,TRBJ2-6,CASSFGPGANVLTF,TGTGCCAGCAGCTTCGGTCCCGGGGCCAACGTCCTGACTTTC
TRBV18,.,TRBD2,TRBJ2-7,CASSPYYSTSGSIHEQYF,TGTGCCAGCTCACCGTATTACTCGACTAGCGGGAGTATCCACGAGCAGTACTTC
TRBV18,once,.,TRBJ2-4,CASSRGGLTGTLAKNIQYF,TGTGCCAGCTCACGCGGTGGATTAACAGGGACCCTAGCCAAAAACATTCAGTACTTC
TRBV2,.,.,TRBJ2-7,CASSERGRGYEQYF,TGTGCCAGCAGTGAACGTGGCAGGGGCTACGAGCAGTACTTC
TRBV5-1,.,.,TRBJ1-3,CASSLDYGLSGNTIYF,TGCGCCAGCAGCTTGGATTACGGTCTCTCTGGAAACACCATATATTTT
TRBV28,.,TRBD1,TRBJ2-3,CASSLFGGTGSTDTQYF,TGTGCCAGCAGTTTATTCGGAGGGACAGGGAGCACAGATACGCAGTATTTT
TRBV2,.,TRBD1,TRBJ1-4,CASSGQGASEKLFF,TGTGCCAGCAGTGGACAGGGGGCAAGTGAAAAACTGTTTTTT
TRBV4-1,.,TRBD2,TRBJ2-3,CASSPGLAGGSGTDTQYF,TGCGCCAGCAGCCCTGGACTAGCGGGCGGATCAGGGACAGATACGCAGTATTTT
TRBV10-2,.,TRBD2,TRBJ2-1,CASKEWEGTSINEQFF,TGCGCCAGCAAGGAGTGGGAAGGGACTAGCATTAATGAGCAGTTCTTC
TRBV27,.,.,TRBJ2-3,CASSLRGTDTQYF,TGTGCCAGCAGTTTACGTGGCACAGATACGCAGTATTTT
TRBV7-9,.,.,TRBJ1-5,CASSLGPNQPQHF,TGTGCCAGCAGCTTAGGTCCGAATCAGCCCCAGCATTTT
TRBV19,.,TRBD2,TRBJ2-1,CASSYGTSNEQFF,TGTGCCAGTAGTTACGGGACTAGCAATGAGCAGTTCTTC